These 24 T cell receptor beta chains were all obtained from the same sample, sequenced in a study of cytomegalovirus exposure and HLA in healthy donors. Sequenced by immunoSEQ multiplex PCR; TCRdb stores in-frame clones only, minus some. The profile shows more than 250,000 clones, 90% of them singletons. Sequenced sample: PBMCs. These receptors originate from a woman in her 30s in good health and CMV-seronegative.

V gene TRBV6-1 combines with J gene TRBJ2-7, with TRBD1 identical over 10 bases. Germline-derived CDR1 and CDR2 are MNHNS and SASEGT. J lost 2 bases, V lost 8 bases, and 9 bases had no gene match. This CDR3 is 15 amino acids long. The CDR3 nucleotides read TGTGCCAGCTCGACCCGGGACAGGGGAGCCTACGAGCAGTACTTC. It yields the protein CASSTRDRGAYEQYF.

The V and J genes are TRBV27 and TRBJ2-1; D gene uncertain. Trimming took off 7 bases at V and 1 base at J, with 14 bases between the two ends. This CDR3 comprises 15 residues. CDR1 is MNHEY and CDR2 is SMNVEV in the germline V gene (reference sequence). In nucleotides, the CDR3 is TGTGCCAGCACCCTGGCCACTTCATCCTACAATGAGCAGTTCTTC. Translation gives CASTLATSSYNEQFF.

CDR3 nucleotides: TGCGCCAGCAGCCACCACCGGGACAGGGATGGCTACACCTTC. It yields the protein CASSHHRDRDGYTF. The genes are TRBV4-1 and TRBJ1-2, with TRBD1 identical over 9 bases. Germline trimming cut 3 bases from V and 6 bases from J; bases unmatched to any gene: 5. Germline CDR1 MGHRA, CDR2 YSYEKL. CDR3 length: 14 residues.

This clone was picked up one time. The chain uses TRBV11-2 and TRBJ2-7; no clear D gene. Germline CDR1 is SGHAT and CDR2 is FQNNGV. Trimming removed 2 bases from V and 4 bases from J, with 15 bases in between. This CDR3 is 15 amino acids long. This CDR3 is CASSLILGPAYEQYF. DNA for the CDR3: TGTGCCAGCAGCTTAATTTTAGGCCCCGCTTACGAGCAGTACTTC.

There are a few counts of this clone. The rearrangement joins TRBV6-4 to TRBJ2-7, with 10 bases matching TRBD1. This CDR3 has 14 residues. Germline V lookup: CDR1 MRHNA, CDR2 SNTAGT. J was trimmed by 5 bases and V by 6 bases; bases with no gene match: 7. This chain's CDR3 is CASSRQGAPHEQYF. The CDR3 DNA reads as TGTGCCAGCAGCAGACAGGGGGCGCCCCACGAGCAGTACTTC.

V is TRBV28 and J is TRBJ1-1; the D is unclear. V was clipped by 6 bases and J by 4 bases, with 18 bases between them. Looked up from germline, CDR1 is MDHEN and CDR2 is SYDVKM. The CDR3 runs to 15 residues. CDR3 in DNA: TGTGCCAGCAGAAAAGACCGCCCGGGCGGCACTGAAGCTTTCTTT. Translating gives CASRKDRPGGTEAFF.

The CDR3 DNA sequence: TGTGCCAGCAGCTTATTGGGGGGCCAGGGAGCCTACGAGCAGTACTTC. This codes for CASSLLGGQGAYEQYF. The chain has TRBV11-2 and TRBJ2-7; possibly TRBD1 or TRBD2 for D (6 bases each). V lost 2 bases, J lost 2 bases, and 16 bases lay in between. CDR1 is SGHAT and CDR2 is FQNNGV in the germline V gene. The CDR3 loop spans 16 amino acids.

The chain joins TRBV29-1 to TRBJ1-1; D gene unclear. With 3 bases removed from V and 3 bases from J, the gap between germline ends came to 8 bases. CDR3 length: 12 residues. Germline V lookup: CDR1 SQVTM, CDR2 ANQGSEA. The CDR3 is CSVEREDTEAFF. CDR3 nucleotide sequence: TGCAGCGTTGAGCGGGAAGACACTGAAGCTTTCTTT.

V is TRBV6-1 and J is TRBJ2-7; D call uncertain. V shed 1 base and J shed 6 bases, with 13 bases lying between them. The CDR3 loop spans 14 amino acids. The germline V gene has CDR1 MNHNS and CDR2 SASEGT. The CDR3 loop is CASSEVPTASEQYF. The DNA of the CDR3 is TGTGCCAGCAGTGAAGTCCCCACGGCGTCCGAGCAGTACTTC.

The chain recombines TRBV6-1 with TRBJ2-2; 8 nucleotides line up with TRBD1. CDR1 is MNHNS, CDR2 SASEGT, per germline. The CDR3 covers 15 residues. Trimming took 5 bases from V and 1 from J; bases not matched to a gene: 3. CDR3 protein: CASSSGGQNTGELFF. The CDR3 DNA is TGTGCCAGCAGTTCAGGGGGCCAGAACACCGGGGAGCTGTTTTTT.

On this clone: The sample contains more than one DNA sequence encoding this CDR3. This chain uses TRBV5-1 with TRBJ2-5, with D uncertain. Trimming took 2 bases from V and 2 from J, leaving 1 base between them. CDR3 length: 11 amino acids. Looked up from germline, CDR1 is SGHRS and CDR2 is YFSETQ. The CDR3 DNA sequence: TGCGCCAGCAGCTTACAAGAGACCCAGTACTTC. The encoded protein is CASSLQETQYF.

CDR3 sequence (DNA): TGTGCCAGCAGCTTAGCGACTAGCGGGAGTAACATTCAGTACTTC. Protein: CASSLATSGSNIQYF. The chain uses TRBV11-2 and TRBJ2-4; TRBD2 matches at 12 bases. V lost 1 base to trimming and J lost 7 bases; unmatched junction nucleotides: 2. The CDR3 is 15 amino acids. Germline V CDR1 and CDR2: SGHAT, FQNNGV.

V and J are TRBV7-9 and TRBJ2-1; D possibly corresponds to TRBD1 (7 bases). CDR3 length: 17 residues. V was trimmed by 6 bases and J by 3 bases, leaving 21 bases between them. The germline V gene encodes CDR1 SEHNR and CDR2 FQNEAQ (reference sequence). CDR3 loop: CASRETGGTDYYNEQFF. The CDR3 coding sequence is TGTGCCAGCAGAGAAACAGGCGGGACAGACTACTACAATGAGCAGTTCTTC.

The gene calls are TRBV7-3 and TRBJ2-1; 11 bases align to TRBD2. The germline V gene encodes CDR1 SGHTA and CDR2 FQGTGA. The CDR3 is 15 residues long. After removal of 3 bases from V and 6 bases from J, the junction contained 4 bases not matched to a gene. The CDR3 is CASSFSGRAPNEQFF. As DNA, the CDR3 is TGTGCCAGCAGCTTTAGCGGGAGGGCGCCCAATGAGCAGTTCTTC. Drawing the rest from reference TRBV7-3 and TRBJ2-1, the complete variable domain is GAGVSQTPSNKVTEKGKYVELRCDPISGHTALYWYRQSLGQGPEFLIYFQGTGAADDSGLPNDRFFAVRPEGSVSTLKIQRTERGDSAVYLCASSFSGRAPNEQFFGPGTRLTVL.

The chain combines TRBV7-2 with TRBJ2-5; 11 nucleotides align to TRBD2. The V segment lost 1 base and the J segment 5 bases; nucleotides outside the gene matches: 6. Germline lookup yields CDR1 SGHTA and CDR2 FQGNSA. The CDR3 contains 16 residues. The CDR3 loop reads CASSLGTSGPRETQYF. The CDR3 coding sequence is TGTGCCAGCAGCTTAGGGACTAGCGGGCCACGGGAGACCCAGTACTTC.

The chain is built from TRBV29-1 and TRBJ2-1; TRBD2 is a possible D gene (5 bases). Per germline, CDR1 SQVTM and CDR2 ANQGSEA. This CDR3 has 11 amino acids. CDR3 coding DNA: TGCAGTGACTACCTCTACAATGAGCAGTTCTTC. It encodes CSDYLYNEQFF.

This clone was detected only once. The chain couples TRBV7-6 to TRBJ2-7, with D possibly TRBD2 on 5 matching bases. CDR1 and CDR2 (germline): SGHVS, FNYEAQ. V dropped 5 bases and J dropped 2 bases, with 19 bases sitting between them. This CDR3 comprises 16 residues. The CDR3 nucleotides are TGTGCCAGCAGCCCGGACTCCCTGCTTAGGGCCTACGAGCAGTACTTC. It encodes CASSPDSLLRAYEQYF. Using reference TRBV7-6 and TRBJ2-7 for the parts outside the CDR3, the full variable domain is GAGVSQSPRYKVTKRGQDVALRCDPISGHVSLYWYRQALGQGPEFLTYFNYEAQQDKSGLPNDRFSAERPEGSISTLTIQRTEQRDSAMYRCASSPDSLLRAYEQYFGPGTRLTVT.

This chain connects TRBV28 to TRBJ2-7; a weak D match, TRBD1 (7 bases). The length of the CDR3 is 15 residues. V lost 6 bases, J lost 1 base, and 16 bases lay in between. Germline CDR1 is MDHEN and CDR2 is SYDVKM. Here the CDR3 reads CASRRTGGTSYEQYF. The CDR3 DNA is TGTGCCAGCAGAAGGACAGGCGGGACGTCCTACGAGCAGTACTTC.

This chain links TRBV9 with TRBJ2-1; D is perhaps TRBD1 or TRBD2 (5 bases each). Trimming stripped 4 bases from V and 8 bases from J, with 16 bases between. Germline V gene data show CDR1 as SGDLS and CDR2 as YYNGEE. The CDR3 spans 14 residues. CDR3 residues: CASSPQAARDEQFF. CDR3 coding DNA: TGTGCCAGCAGCCCCCAAGCGGCCAGGGATGAGCAGTTCTTC.

The chain recombines TRBV6-5 with TRBJ2-7; TRBD2 matches 10 bases. Trimming cost V 6 bases and J 4 bases; bases outside gene matches: 6. This CDR3 region has 14 residues. The germline CDR1 and CDR2 sequences are MNHEY and SVGAGI. CDR3 DNA: TGTGCCAGCAGCCCGGGACTAGCGACATACGAGCAGTACTTC. Translating it yields CASSPGLATYEQYF.

The chain couples TRBV4-3 to TRBJ2-1; 9 nucleotides match TRBD2. The CDR3 runs to 18 residues. Germline-derived CDR1 and CDR2 are LGHNA and YSLEER. Unmatched junction bases numbered 8, after V lost 0 bases and J lost 2 bases. CDR3 DNA sequence: TGCGCCAGCAGCCAAGATGACACTAGCGGGCTTCCCTACAATGAGCAGTTCTTC. Amino acid sequence: CASSQDDTSGLPYNEQFF.

The CDR3 sequence: CASSYSHRGYNEQFF. CDR3 in DNA: TGTGCCAGCAGTTACTCGCACAGGGGATACAATGAGCAGTTCTTC. V and J are TRBV6-5 and TRBJ2-1, with TRBD1 identical over 7 bases. Losses at the gene ends were 0 bases for V and 4 bases for J; bases not matched to a gene: 3. This CDR3 is built from 15 residues. The germline CDR1 and CDR2 sequences are MNHEY and SVGAGI.

V is TRBV4-2 and J is TRBJ2-1; D gene unclear. CDR1 and CDR2 from the germline V gene are LGHNA and YNFKEQ. Trimming took 4 bases from V and 9 from J, leaving 10 bases between them. The CDR3 spans 12 residues. The CDR3 loop reads CASSLGSSEQFF. In nucleotides, the CDR3 is TGTGCCAGCAGCCTCGGAAGCAGTGAGCAGTTCTTC.

This clone was detected once. The rearrangement uses TRBV7-8 and TRBJ2-5; possible D gene TRBD1, 6 bases. The germline V gene encodes CDR1 SGHVS and CDR2 FQNEAQ. V dropped 1 base and J dropped 5 bases, with 11 bases sitting between them. The CDR3 contains 14 residues. CDR3: CASSLVAGAETQYF. The CDR3 DNA sequence: TGTGCCAGCAGCTTAGTTGCAGGGGCGGAGACCCAGTACTTC.